These T cell receptor beta chains were read from a single sample in a study of identical twins. TCRdb re-analysed the 5' RACE reads in MiXCR, keeping a single row per CDR3 protein. The sample lists around 960,000 distinct CDR3 sequences; more than 9% were seen once. This same sample was also taken into another study, of yellow fever vaccine responses in identical twins.

Source material: PBMCs. The source of these receptors is a woman between 18 and 29 years old in good health. Each CDR3 is given with its conserved first and last residue. A D gene is named only where the DNA matches it firmly. A clone size is listed for some rows: how often the clone was seen (once, few, many), or a class if it is expanded.

15	TRBJ1-2	many	.	TRBV12-3/TRBV12-4	CASSQILRAPYGYTF	TGTGCCAGCAGCCAGATCCTCCGGGCCCCCTATGGCTACACCTTC
15	TRBJ2-7	few	TRBD1	TRBV20-1	CSATSRDRVSYEQYF	TGCAGTGCTACCTCGAGGGACAGGGTTTCCTACGAGCAGTACTTC
15	TRBJ1-1	.	.	TRBV28	CASQLGGGMNTEAFF	TGTGCCAGTCAACTAGGCGGGGGAATGAACACTGAAGCTTTCTTT
13	TRBJ2-7	few	TRBD2	TRBV20-1	CSAQSGSGYEQYF	TGCAGTGCTCAAAGCGGGAGTGGCTACGAGCAGTACTTC
17	TRBJ2-2	.	TRBD2	TRBV9	CASSVVAGGPGTGELFF	TGTGCCAGCAGCGTAGTAGCGGGAGGGCCCGGAACCGGGGAGCTGTTTTTT
14	TRBJ1-6	.	.	TRBV9	CASSVDSENSPLHF	TGTGCCAGCAGCGTAGACAGTGAGAATTCACCCCTCCACTTT
14	TRBJ2-2	few	.	TRBV10-3	CAISERRSTGELFF	TGTGCCATCAGTGAGCGGCGCAGTACCGGGGAGCTGTTTTTT
15	TRBJ2-5	.	.	TRBV27	CASSAWTLGGETQYF	TGTGCCAGCAGTGCTTGGACCCTGGGTGGTGAGACCCAGTACTTC
15	TRBJ2-1	few	.	TRBV20-1	CSATTDPLLRNEQFF	TGCAGTGCGACGACAGATCCACTCCTCCGGAATGAGCAGTTCTTC
15	TRBJ2-1	.	TRBD2	TRBV11-2	CASSLAGGVSNEQFF	TGTGCCAGCAGCTTAGCGGGGGGGGTTTCCAATGAGCAGTTCTTC
15	TRBJ2-5	.	TRBD2	TRBV29-1	CSADSGRAWGETQYF	TGCAGCGCCGATAGCGGGAGGGCCTGGGGAGAGACCCAGTACTTC
14	TRBJ2-1	few	.	TRBV2	CASSRSSWGDEQFF	TGTGCCAGCAGTCGTAGTTCGTGGGGGGATGAGCAGTTCTTC
15	TRBJ1-1	.	.	TRBV20-1	CSATSPDSPNTEAFF	TGCAGTGCTACCAGCCCTGACAGTCCGAACACTGAAGCTTTCTTT
11	TRBJ2-1	.	.	TRBV20-1	CSASRSNEQFF	TGCAGTGCTAGTCGGTCCAATGAGCAGTTCTTC
14	TRBJ2-4	few	.	TRBV9	CASSDRETKNIQYF	TGTGCCAGCAGCGACAGGGAAACCAAAAACATTCAGTACTTC
15	TRBJ1-5	.	.	TRBV5-6	CASSFWVRVDQPQHF	TGTGCCAGCAGCTTCTGGGTAAGGGTCGATCAGCCCCAGCATTTT
16	TRBJ2-2	few	TRBD2	TRBV10-1	CASSEGAGKYTGELFF	TGCGCCAGCAGTGAAGGAGCGGGGAAATACACCGGGGAGCTGTTTTTT
14	TRBJ2-5	many	.	TRBV15	CATTPLGDQETQYF	TGTGCCACCACCCCACTCGGGGACCAAGAGACCCAGTACTTC
14	TRBJ1-6	.	.	TRBV3-1	CASSQERGALPLHF	TGTGCCAGCAGCCAAGAGAGGGGGGCTTTACCCCTCCACTTT
15	TRBJ2-5	.	TRBD2	TRBV11-2	CASSYGLVFQETQYF	TGTGCCAGCAGCTACGGACTAGTTTTTCAAGAGACCCAGTACTTC
14	TRBJ1-2	few	.	TRBV15	CATSRVLVEGGYTF	TGTGCCACCAGCAGAGTTTTGGTGGAGGGCGGCTACACCTTC
14	TRBJ1-1	many	.	TRBV27	CASSRDLGNTEAFF	TGTGCCAGCAGTAGGGACTTGGGTAACACTGAAGCTTTCTTT
13	TRBJ2-1	few	.	TRBV5-1	CASSFDPTVGQFF	TGCGCCAGCAGCTTTGATCCCACCGTAGGGCAGTTCTTC
15	TRBJ1-5	.	TRBD1	TRBV3-1	CASSQGVHRGQPQHF	TGTGCCAGCAGCCAAGGGGTTCACAGGGGTCAGCCCCAGCATTTT
16	TRBJ2-2	.	TRBD2	TRBV6-5	CASSYSSSGIAGELFF	TGTGCCAGCAGTTACTCCTCTAGCGGGATAGCCGGGGAGCTGTTTTTT
15	TRBJ1-2	many	.	TRBV4-1	CASSQDRRGFYGYTF	TGCGCCAGCAGCCAAGATCGCCGGGGGTTCTACGGCTACACCTTC
17	TRBJ1-1	few	TRBD1	TRBV28	CASSSPWAGQGSTEAFF	TGTGCCAGCAGCTCCCCGTGGGCGGGACAGGGGTCCACTGAAGCTTTCTTT
14	TRBJ2-6	few	.	TRBV6-5	CASNWGGGANVLTF	TGTGCCAGCAATTGGGGAGGTGGGGCCAACGTCCTGACTTTC
15	TRBJ1-2	few	.	TRBV7-9	CASSLETAGNYGYTF	TGTGCCAGCAGCTTAGAGACAGCTGGCAACTATGGCTACACCTTC
14	TRBJ1-5	.	.	TRBV6-4	CANQRVNSNQPQHF	TGTGCCAACCAACGGGTAAATAGCAATCAGCCCCAGCATTTT
16	TRBJ2-6	.	.	TRBV7-6	CASSETSGAGANVLTF	TGTGCCAGCAGCGAAACCTCAGGGGCCGGGGCCAACGTCCTGACTTTC
18	TRBJ2-5	.	TRBD2	TRBV28	CASSFGLGEGRYQETQYF	TGTGCCAGCAGTTTTGGGCTGGGGGAGGGCCGGTACCAAGAGACCCAGTACTTC
16	TRBJ2-3	many	TRBD1	TRBV27	CASSPTGAISTDTQYF	TGTGCCAGCAGCCCAACAGGGGCGATCAGCACAGATACGCAGTATTTT
15	TRBJ1-5	.	.	TRBV6-2/TRBV6-3	CASSYWQGSNQPQHF	TGTGCCAGCAGTTACTGGCAGGGCAGCAATCAGCCCCAGCATTTT
18	TRBJ2-7	many	.	TRBV11-1	CASSHIGRGNSPLYEQYF	TGTGCCAGCAGCCACATTGGACGGGGTAATAGTCCTCTCTACGAGCAGTACTTC
14	TRBJ2-5	.	TRBD1	TRBV20-1	CSAEDRGHKETQYF	TGCAGTGCTGAGGACAGGGGACACAAAGAGACCCAGTACTTC
17	TRBJ1-6	.	TRBD1	TRBV7-2	CASRNPRGGNPNSPLHF	TGTGCCAGCAGGAATCCCAGGGGGGGGAATCCTAATTCACCCCTCCACTTT
13	TRBJ1-4	many	.	TRBV7-9	CASSLAQGRRLFF	TGTGCCAGCAGCTTAGCGCAGGGACGGCGGCTGTTTTTT
17	TRBJ2-6	few	TRBD2	TRBV7-8	CASSPGTSGPGANVLTF	TGTGCCAGCAGCCCCGGGACTAGCGGGCCTGGGGCCAACGTCCTGACTTTC
13	TRBJ2-7	few	.	TRBV7-8	CASSTRPPYEQYF	TGTGCCAGCAGCACGAGGCCACCCTACGAGCAGTACTTC
17	TRBJ2-3	.	TRBD1	TRBV24-1	CATSDPRTGEVTDTQYF	TGTGCCACCAGTGATCCTCGGACAGGGGAGGTCACAGATACGCAGTATTTT
15	TRBJ2-5	.	TRBD1	TRBV28	CASSFRAGGDETQYF	TGTGCCAGCAGTTTTCGGGCAGGGGGCGACGAGACCCAGTACTTC
16	TRBJ2-5	few	.	TRBV20-1	CSARDSGPEYQETQYF	TGCAGTGCTAGAGATTCGGGACCAGAGTACCAAGAGACCCAGTACTTC
16	TRBJ2-1	.	TRBD2	TRBV25-1	CASSESGGTSVYEQFF	TGTGCCAGCAGTGAATCGGGAGGGACTAGCGTCTATGAGCAGTTCTTC
15	TRBJ2-2	few	TRBD2	TRBV20-1	CSARSLAGGLGELFF	TGCAGTGCTAGATCCCTAGCGGGGGGACTCGGGGAGCTGTTTTTT